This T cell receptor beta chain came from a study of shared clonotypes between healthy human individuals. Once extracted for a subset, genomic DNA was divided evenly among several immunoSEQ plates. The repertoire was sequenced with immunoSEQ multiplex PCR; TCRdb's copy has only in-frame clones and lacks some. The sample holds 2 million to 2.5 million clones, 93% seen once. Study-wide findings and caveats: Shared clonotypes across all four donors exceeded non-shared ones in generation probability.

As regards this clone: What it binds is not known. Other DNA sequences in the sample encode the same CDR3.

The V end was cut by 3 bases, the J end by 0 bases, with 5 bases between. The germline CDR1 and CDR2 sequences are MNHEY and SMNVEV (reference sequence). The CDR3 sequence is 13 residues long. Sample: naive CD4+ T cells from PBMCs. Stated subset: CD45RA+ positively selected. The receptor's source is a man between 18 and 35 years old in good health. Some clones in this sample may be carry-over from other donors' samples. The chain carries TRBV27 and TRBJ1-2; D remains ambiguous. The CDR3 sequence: CASSFRANYGYTF. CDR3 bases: TGTGCCAGCAGTTTCAGAGCTAACTATGGCTACACCTTC.